Each of the 28 T cell receptor beta chains below was sequenced from the same sample in a study of cytomegalovirus exposure and HLA in healthy donors. The PCR made use of 60 Vbeta and 13 Jbeta primers. Using immunoSEQ multiplex PCR, the repertoire was profiled, and TCRdb retains in-frame clones only, with some absent. The sample has 140,000 to 150,000 clones; approximately 80% are singletons. The material sequenced was PBMCs. These receptors were collected from a middle-aged man in good health and CMV-seropositive.

The CDR3 bases are TGTGCCAGCAGCCCTCCGGGACTAGCCGTCCAAGGTACGCAGTATTTT. It yields the protein CASSPPGLAVQGTQYF. This chain uses TRBV7-2 with TRBJ2-3; 9 bases are a match to TRBD2. CDR3 length: 16 amino acids. Looked up from germline, CDR1 is SGHTA and CDR2 is FQGNSA. The V gene end was trimmed by 5 bases and the J gene end by 8 bases; junction bases not matched to a gene: 14.

This clone was picked up a small number of times. V usage is TRBV14 and J usage is TRBJ1-2; D is uncertain. The V gene lost 4 bases and the J gene lost 4 bases, with 7 bases spanning the gap. The CDR3 contains 12 residues. From germline, CDR1 is SGHDN and CDR2 FVKESK. CDR3 protein: CASSPTFYGYTF. CDR3 DNA sequence: TGTGCCAGCAGCCCTACCTTCTATGGCTACACCTTC.

The V gene is TRBV6-6, the J gene TRBJ1-6, with 9 nucleotides matching TRBD1. Trimming took 8 bases from V and 9 from J; bases not matched to a gene: 14. Germline V gene sequence: CDR1 MNHNY, CDR2 SVGAGI (reference sequence). The CDR3 length is 16 residues. The CDR3, as DNA: TGTGCCAGCTCGCCCCTGGGGGACAGGGATGGTTCACCCCTCCACTTT. Residues: CASSPLGDRDGSPLHF.

This clone was seen a few times. This chain links TRBV5-5 with TRBJ2-7; 10 bases line up with TRBD1. The CDR3 covers 14 residues. Germline V gene lookup returns CDR1 SGHKS and CDR2 YYEKEE (reference sequence). With V trimmed by 1 base and J by 3 bases, 1 base remained unmatched. CDR3: CASSLRDRGYEQYF. In DNA form, the CDR3 reads TGTGCCAGCAGCTTGAGGGACAGGGGCTACGAGCAGTACTTC. Full variable domain (rest looked up from reference TRBV5-5 and TRBJ2-7): DAGVTQSPTHLIKTRGQQVTLRCSPISGHKSVSWYQQVLGQGPQFIFQYYEKEERGRGNFPDRFSARQFPNYSSELNVNALLLGDSALYLCASSLRDRGYEQYFGPGTRLTVT.

The chain uses TRBV13 and TRBJ2-5; 8 bases line up with TRBD1. Looked up from germline, CDR1 is PRHDT and CDR2 is FYEKMQ (reference sequence). Trimming took 5 bases from V and 5 from J; bases not matched to a gene: 7. There are 14 residues in the CDR3. This chain's CDR3 is CASSEGQVAETQYF. The CDR3 DNA sequence: TGTGCCAGCAGCGAGGGACAGGTGGCGGAGACCCAGTACTTC.

The chain is built from TRBV19 and TRBJ2-7; perhaps TRBD1 as D (6 bases). V lost 1 base to trimming and J lost 0 bases, with 10 bases between them. The CDR3 sequence is 15 residues long. CDR1 is LNHDA, CDR2 SQIVND, per germline (reference sequence). CDR3 region: CASSIAGETSYEQYF. The CDR3 nucleotides read TGTGCCAGTAGTATAGCAGGGGAAACCTCCTACGAGCAGTACTTC.

The V and J genes are TRBV28 and TRBJ2-5; D may be TRBD2 (6 bases). V lost 7 bases and J lost 4, with 13 bases in between. Germline assignment: CDR1 MDHEN and CDR2 SYDVKM. There are 13 residues in the CDR3. The CDR3: CASTGGPVETQYF. CDR3 nucleotides: TGTGCCAGCACCGGAGGGCCCGTAGAGACCCAGTACTTC.

The genes are TRBV27 and TRBJ2-1, with D possibly being TRBD2 (6 bases). Trimming pared 6 bases from V and 5 bases from J, leaving 14 bases between. The CDR3 is 14 residues long. CDR1 MNHEY and CDR2 SMNVEV come from the germline V gene (reference sequence). The DNA of the CDR3 is TGTGCCAGCAGATACGGGAGCGTCAACAATGAGCAGTTCTTC. It encodes CASRYGSVNNEQFF.

The chain employs TRBV5-5 and TRBJ1-1, with a possible D match to TRBD1 (5 bases). The ends were cut back, 0 bases at V and 11 bases at J, with 17 bases in the middle. The germline CDR1 and CDR2 sequences are SGHKS and YYEKEE (reference sequence). The CDR3 consists of 14 residues. Here the CDR3 DNA reads TGTGCCAGCAGCTTGGCCGAGGTTTCGGGGGATGCTTTCTTT. This encodes CASSLAEVSGDAFF.

This rearrangement joins TRBV7-2 to TRBJ2-1; 8 nucleotides align to TRBD2. The CDR3 spans 15 residues. Trimming at V came to 5 bases and at J to 0 bases, leaving 3 bases not matched to a gene. The germline gives CDR1 SGHTA, CDR2 FQGNSA. The chain's CDR3 is CASSLSGASYNEQFF. Written as DNA, the CDR3 is TGTGCCAGCAGCCTTAGCGGGGCCTCCTACAATGAGCAGTTCTTC. Based on the CDR3 plus reference TRBV7-2 and TRBJ2-1, the full variable domain is GAGVSQSPSNKVTEKGKDVELRCDPISGHTALYWYRQSLGQGLEFLIYFQGNSAPDKSGLPSDRFSAERTGGSVSTLTIQRTQQEDSAVYLCASSLSGASYNEQFFGPGTRLTVL.

J is TRBJ2-1 and V is TRBV5-4; 7 nucleotides match TRBD1. The junction had 5 bases not matched to a gene; V was cut back by 0 bases and J by 5 bases. Germline V CDR1 and CDR2: SGHNT, YYREEE (reference sequence). The CDR3 loop spans 15 amino acids. The CDR3 bases are TGTGCCAGCAGCTTGGATGGGACAGCCAACAATGAGCAGTTCTTC. Its protein product is CASSLDGTANNEQFF.

J is TRBJ1-2 and V is TRBV10-3, with TRBD1 identical over 8 bases. CDR1 and CDR2 (germline): ENHRY, SYGVKD. The CDR3 consists of 13 residues. V lost 10 bases, J lost 3 bases, and 7 bases stayed unmatched. The CDR3: CATAPDRDYGYTF. The CDR3 coding sequence is TGTGCCACTGCACCGGACAGGGACTATGGCTACACCTTC.

V and J are TRBV10-1 and TRBJ1-5; 8 nucleotides agree with TRBD1. The V gene end was trimmed by 5 bases and the J gene end by 6 bases; junction bases not matched to a gene: 3. The CDR3 totals 13 residues. The germline V gene encodes CDR1 WNHNN and CDR2 SYGVQD (reference sequence). The chain's CDR3 is CASSLGQGQPQHF. CDR3 sequence (DNA): TGCGCCAGCAGTTTAGGACAGGGTCAGCCCCAGCATTTT.

The chain is built from TRBV7-2 and TRBJ2-1; D may be TRBD1 (7 bases). The germline gives CDR1 SGHTA, CDR2 FQGNSA. The CDR3 contains 15 residues. Trimming cost V 2 bases and J 3 bases, with 11 bases left between them. In DNA form, the CDR3 reads TGTGCCAGCAGCTTAATGCAGGGGGGCTACAATGAGCAGTTCTTC. Residues: CASSLMQGGYNEQFF.

This clone was counted a single time. CDR3 sequence reads: CASSLSVTSGGTGELFF. The CDR3 nucleotides read TGTGCCAGCAGTTTATCGGTGACTAGCGGAGGCACCGGGGAGCTGTTTTTT. This chain links TRBV27 with TRBJ2-2; 9 nucleotides align to TRBD2. Germline V gene data show CDR1 as MNHEY and CDR2 as SMNVEV (reference sequence). There are 17 residues in the CDR3. Germline trimming cut 0 bases from V and 4 bases from J; bases unmatched to any gene: 6.

The rearrangement joins TRBV4-3 to TRBJ1-2; TRBD1 is a possible D gene (6 bases). The CDR3 length is 16 residues. Germline-derived CDR1 and CDR2 are LGHNA and YSLEER. The V end was cut by 3 bases, the J end by 4 bases, with 18 bases between. The CDR3: CASSHPRDTSAYGYTF. CDR3 nucleotides: TGCGCCAGCAGCCACCCCCGGGACACCTCGGCCTATGGCTACACCTTC.

This chain uses TRBV7-2 with TRBJ2-1; TRBD2 aligns across 15 bases. The J segment lost 9 bases and the V segment lost 5 bases, leaving 11 bases of the junction unmatched. The length of the CDR3 is 17 residues. Germline CDR1 and CDR2: SGHTA and FQGNSA. The CDR3 DNA sequence: TGTGCCAGCAGCGACGGAGGGACTAGCGGGAGGAACAGTGAGCAGTTCTTC. Amino acids: CASSDGGTSGRNSEQFF.

The V and J genes are TRBV4-3 and TRBJ2-3; D uncertain. Deletions cut 0 bases from V and 1 base from J, with 8 bases between. The CDR3 runs to 15 residues. Germline V gives CDR1 LGHNA, CDR2 YSLEER. CDR3 loop: CASSQDLVGTDTQYF. CDR3 DNA: TGCGCCAGCAGCCAAGATTTAGTGGGCACAGATACGCAGTATTTT.

Of note for this clone: The junction does not match germline at one end; this may be a read error. The rearrangement joins TRBV27 to TRBJ1-2, with TRBD1 matching 10 bases. This CDR3 contains 13 residues. The germline gives CDR1 MNHEY, CDR2 SMNVEV (reference sequence). CDR3 DNA: TGTGCCAGCGGTTTGGGACAGGGGTTGGGCTACACCTTC. This gives the protein CASGLGQGLGYTF.

The rearrangement uses TRBV7-2 and TRBJ2-2; no firm D call. Germline assignment: CDR1 SGHTA and CDR2 FQGNSA. Trimming removed 5 bases at V and 6 bases at J, with 10 bases between. This CDR3 region has 13 residues. The CDR3 reads CASSAQAPGELFF. The CDR3 region has the DNA TGTGCCAGCAGCGCCCAGGCTCCCGGGGAGCTGTTTTTT.

The chain is built from TRBV10-2 and TRBJ2-2; D might be TRBD1 (5 bases). V lost 7 bases and J 4 bases, leaving 16 bases between the germline ends. CDR3 length: 15 residues. Germline CDR1 reads WSHSY; CDR2 reads SAAADI. The CDR3 sequence: CASTLQAPATGELFF. CDR3 coding DNA: TGCGCCAGCACGCTACAGGCCCCAGCCACCGGGGAGCTGTTTTTT.

This clone was recorded only once. The chain combines TRBV19 with TRBJ2-1; weak D call: TRBD2 (5 bases). The CDR3 is made up of 16 amino acids. CDR1 is LNHDA and CDR2 is SQIVND in the germline V gene (reference sequence). Trimming stripped 11 bases from V and 1 base from J, with 21 bases between. The CDR3 here is CAVGSGSGRSYNEQFF. DNA for the CDR3: TGTGCCGTTGGGAGCGGAAGTGGCAGGTCCTACAATGAGCAGTTCTTC.

Notes on this clone: A junction end diverges from the germline sequence, so it may reflect a read error. This sequence joins TRBV29-1 and TRBJ2-4, with D unclear. Germline V lookup: CDR1 SQVTM, CDR2 ANQGSEA. The CDR3 covers 12 residues. CDR3 residues: CSVVNAKNSQYF. CDR3 in DNA: TGCAGCGTAGTAAACGCCAAAAACAGTCAGTACTTC.

The rearrangement links TRBV11-1 to TRBJ1-4; weak D call: TRBD1 (6 bases). V gave up 5 bases and J gave up 5 bases, with 9 bases separating them. Germline-derived CDR1 and CDR2 are SGHAT and FQDESV (reference sequence). The CDR3 covers 13 residues. DNA for the CDR3: TGTGCCAGCAGCATGGGACACAATGAAAAACTGTTTTTT. Its protein product is CASSMGHNEKLFF.

The chain links TRBV10-3 to TRBJ1-2; D might be TRBD1 (5 bases). CDR3 length: 11 residues. CDR1 is ENHRY, CDR2 SYGVKD, per germline. The V and J ends lost 10 bases and 3 bases respectively, with 9 bases between them. CDR3 in amino acids: CATSGDYGYTF. CDR3 nucleotide sequence: TGTGCCACCTCGGGGGACTATGGCTACACCTTC.

The chain links TRBV9 to TRBJ2-5, with 14 bases aligning to TRBD2. V gave up 1 base and J gave up 5 bases; unmatched junction bases: 7. This CDR3 comprises 17 residues. The germline V gene has CDR1 SGDLS and CDR2 YYNGEE. This chain's CDR3 is CASSVTGTSGGGETQYF. The DNA for the CDR3 is TGTGCCAGCAGCGTAACTGGGACTAGCGGGGGTGGGGAGACCCAGTACTTC. The complete variable domain, with remaining parts taken from reference TRBV9 and TRBJ2-5, reads DSGVTQTPKHLITATGQRVTLRCSPRSGDLSVYWYQQSLDQGLQFLIQYYNGEERAKGNILERFSAQQFPDLHSELNLSSLELGDSALYFCASSVTGTSGGGETQYFGPGTRLLVL.

This clone was seen only a few times. The chain joins TRBV9 to TRBJ2-7, with D uncertain. This CDR3 has 14 residues. Trimming removed 0 bases at V and 2 bases at J, with 9 bases between. The germline V gene encodes CDR1 SGDLS and CDR2 YYNGEE. The CDR3 bases are TGTGCCAGCAGCGTAGGAATAGCCCCCTACGAGCAGTACTTC. Protein sequence: CASSVGIAPYEQYF. Supplemented by reference TRBV9 and TRBJ2-7, the full variable domain reads DSGVTQTPKHLITATGQRVTLRCSPRSGDLSVYWYQQSLDQGLQFLIQYYNGEERAKGNILERFSAQQFPDLHSELNLSSLELGDSALYFCASSVGIAPYEQYFGPGTRLTVT.

The rearrangement links TRBV7-2 to TRBJ2-1; 12 nucleotides match TRBD2. The CDR3 sequence is 14 residues long. V gave up 5 bases and J gave up 10 bases; unmatched junction bases: 6. Germline-derived CDR1 and CDR2 are SGHTA and FQGNSA. As DNA, the CDR3 is TGTGCCAGCAGCCAGGGACTAGCGGGTCGAGAGCAGTTCTTC. Amino acid sequence: CASSQGLAGREQFF.